This TCR beta chain comes out of a study of shared clonotypes between healthy human individuals. Germline assignment: CDR1 SGHRS and CDR2 YFSETQ. Deletions cut 4 bases from V and 2 bases from J, with 15 bases between. The CDR3 spans 15 residues. This clone was counted once. Its antigen is as yet unknown. Study-wide results and caveats: Memory subsets generally showed smaller estimated richness than naive subsets did.

TCRdb's copy holds only in-frame clones and misses some; the assay was immunoSEQ multiplex PCR. The table has some 2,000,000 clones, approximately 96% seen once. This chain uses TRBV5-1 with TRBJ2-5, with TRBD2 as a possible D gene (6 bases). Sequencing was carried out using naive CD4+ T cells sorted from blood. The subset was: CD45RA+ positively selected. The receptor comes from a man aged 18 to 29 in good health. CDR3: CASSRILARQETQYF. For the CDR3, the DNA is TGCGCCAGCAGCAGGATCCTAGCGAGACAAGAGACCCAGTACTTC.